The next 27 T cell receptor beta chains were all read from a single sample in a study of PD-L1 blockade in urothelial cancer. As for time point: pretreatment peripheral blood. Assay used: immunoSEQ multiplex PCR; TCRdb lists only in-frame clones, some missing. The sample has about 95,000 clones, around 90% seen once; the top ten hold 1.5% to 2%. This sample comprised PBMCs, obtained around atezolizumab (anti-PD-L1) treatment. These receptors originate from a man aged 55-75 years with urothelial cancer.

V and J are TRBV5-1 and TRBJ1-4; 12 positions agree with TRBD1. The CDR3 spans 15 residues. V trimming: 4 bases; J trimming: 7 bases; junction bases outside the gene matches: 5. Looked up from germline, CDR1 is SGHRS and CDR2 is YFSETQ. The CDR3 loop is CASSGQGQGAEKLFF. DNA of the CDR3: TGCGCCAGCAGCGGGCAGGGACAGGGGGCTGAAAAACTGTTTTTT.

This chain connects TRBV6-5 to TRBJ1-6, with TRBD1 identical over 7 bases. CDR3 size: 15 residues. Looked up from germline, CDR1 is MNHEY and CDR2 is SVGAGI. Trimming at V came to 7 bases and at J to 5 bases, leaving 8 bases not matched to a gene. CDR3 nucleotides: TGTGCCAGCAAAGGGACAGTGGGGAATAATTCACCCCTCCACTTT. Translation gives CASKGTVGNNSPLHF.

This chain joins TRBV28 and TRBJ2-7, with 7 bases that match TRBD1. CDR1 and CDR2 from the germline V gene are MDHEN and SYDVKM. Trimming cost V 5 bases and J 5 bases; bases outside gene matches: 15. This CDR3 region has 16 residues. In DNA form, the CDR3 reads TGTGCCAGCAGTCCGCCCGGTAACCTTCAGGGGGACGAGCAGTACTTC. It yields the protein CASSPPGNLQGDEQYF.

The chain joins TRBV7-8 to TRBJ2-3; perhaps TRBD2 as D (6 bases). The V end was cut by 5 bases, the J end by 8 bases, with 26 bases between. The V gene's germline CDR1 is SGHVS and CDR2 FQNEAQ. This CDR3 comprises 17 residues. The CDR3 DNA is TGTGCCAGCAGCATTGGGGGGACGGGGAATGAGTTTGCTACGCAGTATTTT. This gives the protein CASSIGGTGNEFATQYF.

The chain links TRBV5-1 to TRBJ1-3, with 9 bases matching TRBD1. The CDR3 runs to 18 residues. The germline CDR1 and CDR2 sequences are SGHRS and YFSETQ. After removal of 4 bases from V and 0 bases from J, the junction contained 11 bases not matched to a gene. CDR3 DNA: TGCGCCAGCAGCCGGGACAGGGCGGCACCCGTCTCTGGAAACACCATATATTTT. Translation gives CASSRDRAAPVSGNTIYF.

The chain has TRBV4-2 and TRBJ1-1; possible D gene TRBD1, 5 bases. The germline gives CDR1 LGHNA, CDR2 YNFKEQ. The ends were cut back, 0 bases at V and 4 bases at J, with 12 bases in the middle. The CDR3 is 15 amino acids. The CDR3 nucleotides read TGTGCCAGCAGCCAAGATATGGATCAGGGCACTGAAGCTTTCTTT. This translates into CASSQDMDQGTEAFF.

V gene TRBV18 combines with J gene TRBJ2-2; D remains ambiguous. The CDR3 sequence is 15 residues long. The germline V gene encodes CDR1 KGHSH and CDR2 LQKENI. The V end was cut by 6 bases, the J end by 6 bases, with 17 bases between. The CDR3: CASSPVLSTSGELFF. The DNA for the CDR3 is TGTGCCAGCTCCCCAGTTCTGAGTACCTCCGGGGAGCTGTTTTTT.

The V and J genes are TRBV5-4 and TRBJ2-2; 12 bases match TRBD2. V shed 4 bases, J shed 5 bases, and the junction held 6 bases outside the gene matches. CDR3 length equals 16 residues. Germline V CDR1 and CDR2: SGHNT, YYREEE (reference sequence). The DNA for the CDR3 is TGTGCCAGCAGCGTCCTCACTAGCGGGGGGACCGGGGAGCTGTTTTTT. Protein: CASSVLTSGGTGELFF.

The gene calls are TRBV11-2 and TRBJ2-1; D is unclear. Trimming cost V 4 bases and J 6 bases, with 16 bases left between them. The CDR3 extends over 15 amino acids. Germline V gene lookup returns CDR1 SGHAT and CDR2 FQNNGV. Here the CDR3 DNA reads TGTGCCAGCAGCTACCGGGTTCCGGCTGGCAATGAGCAGTTCTTC. It yields the protein CASSYRVPAGNEQFF.

Only one count was recorded for this clone. The chain has TRBV15 and TRBJ2-7; 10 bases agree with TRBD1. Germline-derived CDR1 and CDR2 are LNHNV and YYDKDF (reference sequence). V was clipped by 5 bases and J by 7 bases; unmatched bases: 5. The CDR3 loop spans 13 amino acids. The CDR3 protein is CATSGDRGREQYF. CDR3 nucleotide sequence: TGTGCCACCAGCGGCGACAGGGGGCGAGAGCAGTACTTC. Drawing the rest from reference TRBV15 and TRBJ2-7, the complete variable domain is DAMVIQNPRYQVTQFGKPVTLSCSQTLNHNVMYWYQQKSSQAPKLLFHYYDKDFNNEADTPDNFQSRRPNTSFCFLDIRSPGLGDTAMYLCATSGDRGREQYFGPGTRLTVT.

V gene TRBV6-5 combines with J gene TRBJ1-2, with TRBD1 as a possible D gene (5 bases). The CDR3 has 13 residues. Germline values: CDR1 MNHEY, CDR2 SVGAGI. Trimming removed 4 bases at V and 8 bases at J, with 14 bases between. In nucleotides, the CDR3 is TGTGCCAGCAGTTCCCTCCGGGGGGACGGCTACACCTTC. This sequence encodes CASSSLRGDGYTF.

In this sample, this clone turned up once. Written as DNA, the CDR3 is TGTGCCAGCAGCTCCCCGGGACTCCGGGAAAATCAGCCCCAGCATTTT. This translates into CASSSPGLRENQPQHF. The gene calls are TRBV7-3 and TRBJ1-5, with a tentative D call TRBD1 (5 bases). The V and J ends lost 4 bases and 4 bases respectively, with 17 bases between them. The CDR3 sequence is 16 residues long. CDR1 and CDR2 (germline): SGHTA, FQGTGA.

The chain is built from TRBV19 and TRBJ2-7, with D possibly TRBD2 on 5 matching bases. Germline CDR1 is LNHDA and CDR2 is SQIVND (reference sequence). This CDR3 is 17 amino acids long. V was clipped by 3 bases and J by 2 bases, with 20 bases between them. This chain's CDR3 is CASSMGSALAPPYEQYF. The CDR3 nucleotides are TGTGCCAGTAGTATGGGTAGCGCCTTGGCTCCACCCTACGAGCAGTACTTC.

This clone was counted a single time. The chain recombines TRBV7-2 with TRBJ1-6; 10 bases map to TRBD1. The J segment lost 7 bases and the V segment lost 5 bases, leaving 5 bases of the junction unmatched. There are 15 residues in the CDR3. Germline V lookup: CDR1 SGHTA, CDR2 FQGNSA. CDR3 residues: CASSQMGQGNSPLHF. CDR3 coding DNA: TGTGCCAGCAGCCAAATGGGACAGGGGAATTCACCCCTCCACTTT.

This chain links TRBV9 with TRBJ2-3; 8 bases map to TRBD2. Germline V gene lookup returns CDR1 SGDLS and CDR2 YYNGEE. The trim removed 4 bases at V and 2 bases at J, leaving 6 bases unmatched. This CDR3 is built from 15 residues. The CDR3 protein is CASSPREGSTDTQYF. The DNA of the CDR3 is TGTGCCAGCAGCCCCCGGGAGGGGTCCACAGATACGCAGTATTTT.

The chain combines TRBV2 with TRBJ2-3, with TRBD2 identical over 14 bases. Germline V CDR1 and CDR2: SNHLY, FYNNEI. CDR3 length: 16 amino acids. V was pared by 8 bases and J by 0 bases, with 4 bases of the junction left unmatched. Here the CDR3 reads CASGGTSGGSTDTQYF. The CDR3 DNA reads TGTGCCAGCGGGGGGACTAGCGGGGGCAGCACAGATACGCAGTATTTT. The full variable domain, completed using reference TRBV2 and TRBJ2-3, is EPEVTQTPSHQVTQMGQEVILRCVPISNHLYFYWYRQILGQKVEFLVSFYNNEISEKSEIFDDQFSVERPDGSNFTLKIRSTKLEDSAMYFCASGGTSGGSTDTQYFGPGTRLTVL.

This sequence joins TRBV28 and TRBJ2-2, with no clear D. Trimming removed 5 bases at V and 7 bases at J, with 8 bases between. Germline V lookup: CDR1 MDHEN, CDR2 SYDVKM. There are 12 residues in the CDR3. CDR3 in amino acids: CASSPEVGELFF. In DNA form, the CDR3 reads TGTGCCAGCAGTCCAGAAGTCGGGGAGCTGTTTTTT.

A single count supports this clone. This sequence joins TRBV2 and TRBJ2-3; 8 nucleotides agree with TRBD1. V trimming: 8 bases; J trimming: 4 bases; junction bases outside the gene matches: 8. This CDR3 comprises 14 residues. Per germline, CDR1 SNHLY and CDR2 FYNNEI. This CDR3 reads CASRPGTGADTQYF. The CDR3 coding sequence is TGTGCCAGCCGTCCCGGGACAGGTGCAGATACGCAGTATTTT.

V gene TRBV9 combines with J gene TRBJ2-5; perhaps TRBD2 as D (6 bases). The CDR3 length is 15 residues. CDR1 and CDR2 from the germline V gene are SGDLS and YYNGEE. Trimming stripped 0 bases from V and 5 bases from J, with 14 bases between. As DNA, the CDR3 is TGTGCCAGCAGCGTAGTCGGAGGGGCTGTGGAGACCCAGTACTTC. Translated: CASSVVGGAVETQYF.

The genes are TRBV6-5 and TRBJ2-5, with D possibly TRBD1 on 6 matching bases. Germline values: CDR1 MNHEY, CDR2 SVGAGI. The CDR3 sequence is 13 residues long. The germline V and J ends were trimmed by 7 bases and 1 base, with 10 bases remaining between them. The chain's CDR3 is CASKRTVQETQYF. DNA for the CDR3: TGTGCCAGCAAAAGGACAGTCCAAGAGACCCAGTACTTC.

This chain joins TRBV7-9 and TRBJ1-2, with TRBD1 as a possible D gene (6 bases). The CDR3 totals 12 residues. Trimming stripped 5 bases from V and 6 bases from J, with 10 bases between. Germline-derived CDR1 and CDR2 are SEHNR and FQNEAQ (reference sequence). The CDR3 loop reads CASSLGGHGYTF. The CDR3 nucleotides read TGTGCCAGCAGCCTCGGGGGGCATGGCTACACCTTC.

The J gene is TRBJ1-6, the V gene TRBV30, with D unclear. Germline CDR1 and CDR2: GTSNPN and SVGIG (reference sequence). This CDR3 spans 13 amino acids. V shed 2 bases and J shed 5 bases, with 7 bases lying between them. CDR3 bases: TGTGCCTGGAGTAGGAGAGATAATTCACCCCTCCACTTT. Translation gives CAWSRRDNSPLHF.

The chain has TRBV29-1 and TRBJ1-1, with D possibly TRBD1 on 6 matching bases. The CDR3 is 17 amino acids. Trimming left V 0 bases short and J 0 bases short, with 17 bases between. Germline V gene sequence: CDR1 SQVTM, CDR2 ANQGSEA. This chain's CDR3 is CSVEEGQGFPMNTEAFF. DNA for the CDR3: TGCAGCGTTGAAGAAGGGCAGGGGTTTCCAATGAACACTGAAGCTTTCTTT.

The chain combines TRBV11-2 with TRBJ2-3; 11 bases are a match to TRBD2. The junction had 4 bases not matched to a gene; V was cut back by 3 bases and J by 5 bases. CDR1 SGHAT and CDR2 FQNNGV come from the germline V gene. This CDR3 contains 15 residues. Here the CDR3 reads CASSFSGGDGDTQYF. The CDR3, as DNA: TGTGCCAGCAGCTTTAGCGGGGGGGATGGAGATACGCAGTATTTT.

This chain uses TRBV11-2 with TRBJ2-2; TRBD2 matches 7 bases. The CDR3 is made up of 17 amino acids. Germline CDR1 is SGHAT and CDR2 is FQNNGV. V dropped 4 bases and J dropped 5; count of bases not matched to a gene: 13. For the CDR3, the DNA is TGTGCCAGCAGCTCGCCCGCGGCGGGAGTTTTAACCGGGGAGCTGTTTTTT. This gives the protein CASSSPAAGVLTGELFF.

This chain uses TRBV4-1 with TRBJ1-5; D remains ambiguous. Germline V gene sequence: CDR1 MGHRA, CDR2 YSYEKL. V dropped 2 bases and J dropped 9 bases, with 14 bases sitting between them. The CDR3 is made up of 14 amino acids. CDR3 bases: TGCGCCAGCAGCCAAATATCCAGACATGGGCCCCAGCATTTT. It encodes CASSQISRHGPQHF.

V and J are TRBV15 and TRBJ2-7; TRBD1 aligns across 7 bases. Unmatched junction bases numbered 4, after V lost 5 bases and J lost 0 bases. The CDR3 totals 14 residues. Germline loops: CDR1 LNHNV, CDR2 YYDKDF (reference sequence). This CDR3 reads CATSASGGSYEQYF. In DNA, the CDR3 is TGTGCCACCAGCGCGTCAGGGGGCTCCTACGAGCAGTACTTC.